Here is one TCR beta chain with its context. Antigen specificity is unknown. The sample is drawn from a study of cytomegalovirus exposure and HLA in healthy donors. Germline CDR1 is DFQATT and CDR2 is SNEGSKA (reference sequence). Trimming took 4 bases from V and 8 from J, leaving 9 bases between them. This CDR3 contains 11 residues. Findings and limits, study-wide: Sequencing artifact likely explains a cluster of highly shared sequence variants. Donors were assumed by presence/absence analyses to have roughly uniform sequencing depth. Being productive about 90% or about 30% of the time was typical of most TCR beta V segments in an earlier analysis. When a later analysis was performed, an Asian-associated ancestry cluster reportedly had fewer N-insertions than the roughly 730-donor mean.

Both 60 Vbeta primers and 13 Jbeta primers went into the PCR. Some clones are missing from TCRdb's copy, which holds only in-frame ones; the method was immunoSEQ multiplex PCR. The sample lists some 100,000 clones; 81% were seen once. The chain carries TRBV20-1 and TRBJ2-1, with TRBD2 as a possible D gene (5 bases). This clonotype was sampled from a young woman in good health and CMV-seronegative. Source material: PBMCs. DNA of the CDR3: TGCAGTGCTACCCTAGCCGATGAGCAGTTCTTC. Translation: CSATLADEQFF.